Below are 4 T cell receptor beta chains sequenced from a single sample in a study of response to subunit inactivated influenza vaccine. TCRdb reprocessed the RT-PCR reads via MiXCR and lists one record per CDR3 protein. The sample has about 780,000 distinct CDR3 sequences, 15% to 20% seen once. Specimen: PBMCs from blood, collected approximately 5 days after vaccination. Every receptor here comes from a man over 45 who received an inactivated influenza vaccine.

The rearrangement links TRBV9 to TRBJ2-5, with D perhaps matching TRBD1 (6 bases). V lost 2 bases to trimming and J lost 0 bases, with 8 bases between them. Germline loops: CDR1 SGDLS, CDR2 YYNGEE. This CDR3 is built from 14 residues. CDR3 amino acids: CASSVGQHQETQYF. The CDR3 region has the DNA TGTGCCAGCAGCGTTGGACAGCACCAAGAGACCCAGTACTTC.

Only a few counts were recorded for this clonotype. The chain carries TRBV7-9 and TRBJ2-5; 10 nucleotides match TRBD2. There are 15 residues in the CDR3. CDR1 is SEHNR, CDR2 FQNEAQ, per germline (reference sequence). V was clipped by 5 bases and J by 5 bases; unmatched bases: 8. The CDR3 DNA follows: TGTGCCAGCAGCCCACCGGGACTAGCGTTGGAGACCCAGTACTTC. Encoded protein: CASSPPGLALETQYF. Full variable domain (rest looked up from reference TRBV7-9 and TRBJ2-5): DTGVSQNPRHKITKRGQNVTFRCDPISEHNRLYWYRQTLGQGPEFLTYFQNEAQLEKSRLLSDRFSAERPKGSFSTLEIQRTEQGDSAMYLCASSPPGLALETQYFGPGTRLLVL.

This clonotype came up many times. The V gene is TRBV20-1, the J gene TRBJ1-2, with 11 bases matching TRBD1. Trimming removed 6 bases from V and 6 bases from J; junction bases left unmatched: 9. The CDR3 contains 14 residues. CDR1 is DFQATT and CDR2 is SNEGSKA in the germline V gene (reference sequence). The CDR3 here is CSAPHRDRGDGYTF. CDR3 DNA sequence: TGCAGTGCCCCTCACCGGGACAGGGGGGATGGCTACACCTTC.

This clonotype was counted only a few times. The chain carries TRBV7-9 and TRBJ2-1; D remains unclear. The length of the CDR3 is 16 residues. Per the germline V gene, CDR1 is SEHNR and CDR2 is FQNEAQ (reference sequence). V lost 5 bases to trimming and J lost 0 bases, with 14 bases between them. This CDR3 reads CASSPFIQSSYNEQFF. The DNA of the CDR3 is TGTGCCAGCAGCCCCTTTATTCAGAGCTCCTACAATGAGCAGTTCTTC.